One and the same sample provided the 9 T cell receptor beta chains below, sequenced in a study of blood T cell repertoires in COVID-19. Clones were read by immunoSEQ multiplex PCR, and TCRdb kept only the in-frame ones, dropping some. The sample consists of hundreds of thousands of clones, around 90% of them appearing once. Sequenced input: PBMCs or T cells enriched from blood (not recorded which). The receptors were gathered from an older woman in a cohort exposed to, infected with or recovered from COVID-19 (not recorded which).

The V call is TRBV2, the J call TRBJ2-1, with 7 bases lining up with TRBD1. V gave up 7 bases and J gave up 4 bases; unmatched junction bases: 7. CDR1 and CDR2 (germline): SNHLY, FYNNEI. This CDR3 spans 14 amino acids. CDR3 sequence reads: CASTPTGHYNEQFF. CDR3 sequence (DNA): TGTGCCAGCACCCCGACAGGGCATTACAATGAGCAGTTCTTC.

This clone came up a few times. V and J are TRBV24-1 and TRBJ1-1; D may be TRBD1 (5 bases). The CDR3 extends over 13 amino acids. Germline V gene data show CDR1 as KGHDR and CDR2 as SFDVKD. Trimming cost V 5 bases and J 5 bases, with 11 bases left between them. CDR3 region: CATSAVKGTEAFF. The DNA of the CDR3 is TGTGCCACCAGTGCGGTAAAGGGGACTGAAGCTTTCTTT.

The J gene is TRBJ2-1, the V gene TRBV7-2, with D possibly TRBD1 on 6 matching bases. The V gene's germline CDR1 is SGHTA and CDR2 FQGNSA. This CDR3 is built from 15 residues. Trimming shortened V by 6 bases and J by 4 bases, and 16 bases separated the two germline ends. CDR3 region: CASRQDRQEYNEQFF. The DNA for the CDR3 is TGTGCCAGCAGGCAGGACCGACAGGAGTACAATGAGCAGTTCTTC.

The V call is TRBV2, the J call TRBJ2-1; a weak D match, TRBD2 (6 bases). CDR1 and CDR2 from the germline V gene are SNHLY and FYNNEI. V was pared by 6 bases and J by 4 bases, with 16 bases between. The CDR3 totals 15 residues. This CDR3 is CASRRQGGKYNEQFF. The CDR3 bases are TGTGCCAGCAGACGGCAGGGCGGGAAATACAATGAGCAGTTCTTC.

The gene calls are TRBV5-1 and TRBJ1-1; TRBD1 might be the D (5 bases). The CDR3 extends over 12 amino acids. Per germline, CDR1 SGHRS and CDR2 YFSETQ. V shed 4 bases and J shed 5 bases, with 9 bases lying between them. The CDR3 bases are TGCGCCAGCAGCCCCGACAGAACTGAAGCTTTCTTT. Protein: CASSPDRTEAFF. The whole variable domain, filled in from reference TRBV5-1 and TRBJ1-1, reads KAGVTQTPRYLIKTRGQQVTLSCSPISGHRSVSWYQQTPGQGLQFLFEYFSETQRNKGNFPGRFSGRQFSNSRSEMNVSTLELGDSALYLCASSPDRTEAFFGQGTRLTVV.

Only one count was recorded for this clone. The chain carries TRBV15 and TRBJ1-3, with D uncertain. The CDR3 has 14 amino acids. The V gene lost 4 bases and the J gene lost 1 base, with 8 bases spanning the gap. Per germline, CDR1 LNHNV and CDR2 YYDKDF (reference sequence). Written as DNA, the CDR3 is TGTGCCACCAGCATAGTCCAATCTGGAAACACCATATATTTT. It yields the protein CATSIVQSGNTIYF.

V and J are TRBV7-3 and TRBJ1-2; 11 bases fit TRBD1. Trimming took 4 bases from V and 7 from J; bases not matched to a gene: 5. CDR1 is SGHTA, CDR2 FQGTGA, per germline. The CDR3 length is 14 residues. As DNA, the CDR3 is TGTGCCAGCAGCTCAGGACAGGGGGCATCTGGCTACACCTTC. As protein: CASSSGQGASGYTF.

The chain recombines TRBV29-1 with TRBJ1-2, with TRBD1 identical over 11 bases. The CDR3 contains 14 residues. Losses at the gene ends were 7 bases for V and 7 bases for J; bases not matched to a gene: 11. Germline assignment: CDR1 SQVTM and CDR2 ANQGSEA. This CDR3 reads CSALGDRGSFGYTF. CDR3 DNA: TGCAGCGCCCTGGGGGACAGGGGGTCCTTTGGCTACACCTTC.

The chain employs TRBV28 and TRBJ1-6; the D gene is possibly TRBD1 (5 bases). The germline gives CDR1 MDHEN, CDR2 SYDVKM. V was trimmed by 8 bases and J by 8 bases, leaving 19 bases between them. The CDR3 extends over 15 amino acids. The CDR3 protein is CASETSREGDSPLHF. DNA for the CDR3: TGTGCCAGCGAAACCAGCAGGGAGGGCGATTCACCCCTCCACTTT.